This T cell receptor (beta chain) came from a study of blood T cell repertoires in COVID-19. About the research overall: The analysed material was cDNA or gDNA that came from T cells, B-cell-depleted T cells, or PBMCs.

In the source study's methods: Estimation of nucleated cell counts was performed using reference gene primer amplification. The data were produced by immunoSEQ multiplex PCR, yet TCRdb's version contains in-frame clones alone and is incomplete. From that table come the V and J calls and clone size; the DNA was used to work out D and trimming. This sample has 360,000 or so clones; roughly nine tenths occur once, and the top ten carry less than 2%. Cohort assignment relied on participant-reported clinical history. Each recovered donor of Cohort 3 presented with two negative PCRs, clearance, or symptom resolution. Trimming shortened V by 0 bases and J by 7 bases, and 16 bases separated the two germline ends. From germline, CDR1 is GTSNPN and CDR2 SVGIG (reference sequence). The CDR3 spans 15 residues.

The chain combines TRBV30 with TRBJ1-5, with D possibly matching TRBD1 (5 bases). The TCR comes from a woman in her 30s who had recovered from COVID-19. The specimen was PBMCs or T cells enriched from blood (not recorded which). In nucleotides, the CDR3 is TGTGCCTGGAGTGTCCCCCCCCCAGGGAGGCAGCCCCAGCATTTT. Protein: CAWSVPPPGRQPQHF.